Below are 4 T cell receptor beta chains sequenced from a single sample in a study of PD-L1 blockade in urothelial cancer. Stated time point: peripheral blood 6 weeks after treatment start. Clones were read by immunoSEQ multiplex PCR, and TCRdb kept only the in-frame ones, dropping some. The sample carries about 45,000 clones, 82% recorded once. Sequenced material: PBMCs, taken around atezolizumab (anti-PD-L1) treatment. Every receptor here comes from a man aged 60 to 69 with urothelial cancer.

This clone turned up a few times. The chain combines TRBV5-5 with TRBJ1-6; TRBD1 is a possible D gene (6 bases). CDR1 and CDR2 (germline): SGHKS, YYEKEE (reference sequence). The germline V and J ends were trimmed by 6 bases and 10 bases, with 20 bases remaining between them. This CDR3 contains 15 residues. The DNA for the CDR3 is TGTGCCAGCACCCTAGGGGGGGGTGGTGGGTCACCCCTCCACTTT. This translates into CASTLGGGGGSPLHF.

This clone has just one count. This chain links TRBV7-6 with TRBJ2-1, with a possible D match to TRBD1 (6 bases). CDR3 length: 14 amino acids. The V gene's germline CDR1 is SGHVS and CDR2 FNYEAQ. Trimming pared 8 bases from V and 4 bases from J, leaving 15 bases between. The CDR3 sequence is CASSGDTFYNEQFF. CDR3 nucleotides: TGTGCCAGCTCAGGGGACACATTTTACAATGAGCAGTTCTTC.

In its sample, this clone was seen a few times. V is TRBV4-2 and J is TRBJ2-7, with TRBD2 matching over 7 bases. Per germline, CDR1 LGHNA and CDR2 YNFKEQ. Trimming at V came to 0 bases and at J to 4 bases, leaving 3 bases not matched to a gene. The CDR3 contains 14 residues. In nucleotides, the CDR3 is TGTGCCAGCAGCCAAGAACTGGGACTATACGAGCAGTACTTC. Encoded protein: CASSQELGLYEQYF.

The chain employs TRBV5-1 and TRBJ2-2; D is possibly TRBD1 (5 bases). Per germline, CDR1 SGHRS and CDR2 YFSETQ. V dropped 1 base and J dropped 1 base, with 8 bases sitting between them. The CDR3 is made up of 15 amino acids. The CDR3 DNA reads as TGCGCCAGCAGCTTGACCCAGGGGAACACCGGGGAGCTGTTTTTT. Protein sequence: CASSLTQGNTGELFF.